The clone carrying this T cell receptor (beta chain) was counted only a few times. Its antigen is unknown. This sample stems from a study of T-cell reconstitution after alpha-beta-depleted transplantation in children. Germline V gene lookup returns CDR1 MNHEY and CDR2 SVGAGI. V lost 8 bases to trimming and J lost 0 bases; unmatched junction nucleotides: 8. The CDR3 totals 15 residues. Study-wide results and limits: Hyperexpanded clones declined; after one year, newly produced T cells mostly supplied diversity. Reportedly, alpha-beta T cells present about two months post-transplant originated from several hundred expanded clones of graft origin.

Preparation of the TCRbeta library involved a method that used unique molecular identifiers. TCRdb processed the PCR reads anew with MiXCR; each CDR3 protein has one entry. The sample contains about 580,000 distinct CDR3 sequences, 23% of which appear only once. The receptor was isolated from a boy under two years old who had a stem cell transplant for acute myeloid leukemia, so the T cells may come from the graft donor. The sample consisted of PBMCs, mostly from graft donor cells, taken 360 days after TCRalphabeta/CD19-depleted stem cell transplant. The rearrangement links TRBV6-5 to TRBJ2-3; 7 bases are a match to TRBD1. The chain's CDR3 is CASGYRGDSTDTQYF. The CDR3 DNA reads as TGTGCCAGCGGATACAGGGGCGATAGCACAGATACGCAGTATTTT.